This TCR beta chain was recovered during a study of cytomegalovirus exposure and HLA in healthy donors. At the level of the study: It was reported in a later analysis that the same platform had been used for the 120 or so validation repertoires as for the roughly 650 first-cohort repertoires. Study results and caveats: A subsequent analysis found that TCR clusters from the first cohort also tended to co-occur in the approximately 120 validation repertoires, with approximately 95% of cluster scores above 0. It was confirmed in vitro that a few of the CMV-associated chains were specific for CMV antigens. The study found most TCR sequences rare, yet found some public TCRs in many donors.

Clones were sequenced by immunoSEQ multiplex PCR, and TCRdb holds only the in-frame ones, with some missing. Found here are approximately 210,000 clones, 86% of them singletons; the top ten hold about 1.5%. Concerning this clone: Its target is not known.

The length of the CDR3 is 15 residues. V trimming: 0 bases; J trimming: 5 bases; junction bases outside the gene matches: 3. Germline CDR1 reads SGHDT; CDR2 reads YYEEEE. The chain uses TRBV5-6 and TRBJ2-3, with 10 bases aligning to TRBD2. The origin of this receptor is a woman between 18 and 30 years old in good health and CMV-seronegative. Material for sequencing was PBMCs. CDR3 sequence (DNA): TGTGCCAGCAGCTTGGGGGCTAGCGGGAGAGATACGCAGTATTTT. It translates to CASSLGASGRDTQYF. The full variable domain, its missing parts supplied by reference TRBV5-6 and TRBJ2-3, is DAGVTQSPTHLIKTRGQQVTLRCSPKSGHDTVSWYQQALGQGPQFIFQYYEEEERQRGNFPDRFSGHQFPNYSSELNVNALLLGDSALYLCASSLGASGRDTQYFGPGTRLTVL.